Listed here are 4 T cell receptor beta chains from one sample, sequenced in a study of blood T cells in healthy people across ages. With a J-beta primer mix and a sample-barcoded 5' primer, a second PCR ran 7 to 11 cycles. MiXCR, applied by TCRdb to the 5' RACE reads, yields one record per CDR3 protein. The sample lists about 670,000 distinct CDR3 sequences, under 65% occurring once. The sequenced material came from blood. The receptors were gathered from a woman aged 80 or older in good health.

Many counts were recorded for this clonotype. The chain couples TRBV12-3 or TRBV12-4 to TRBJ2-7; D gene ambiguous. CDR3 length: 12 residues. Trimming stripped 5 bases from V and 3 bases from J, with 8 bases between. The CDR3 coding sequence is TGTGCCAGCAGTCGGACGGACTACGAGCAGTACTTC. Amino acids: CASSRTDYEQYF.

On this clonotype: The junction shows a germline mismatch at one end, possibly a read error. The gene calls are TRBV5-5 and TRBJ1-5, with D tentatively TRBD1 (5 bases). CDR3 size: 13 residues. Germline V gene lookup returns CDR1 SGHKS and CDR2 YYEKEE (reference sequence). The CDR3 loop reads CACSFWGTQPQHF. Written as DNA, the CDR3 is TGTGCCTGCAGCTTCTGGGGGACTCAGCCCCAGCATTTT.

This clonotype was counted a few times. The rearrangement links TRBV5-1 to TRBJ1-4; D gene unclear. The CDR3 spans 15 residues. V gave up 0 bases and J gave up 3 bases, with 9 bases separating them. CDR1 SGHRS and CDR2 YFSETQ come from the germline V gene. CDR3: CASSLAAVSNEKLFF. The CDR3 DNA is TGCGCCAGCAGCTTGGCGGCAGTTTCTAATGAAAAACTGTTTTTT.

The gene calls are TRBV12-3 or TRBV12-4 and TRBJ2-1, with D perhaps matching TRBD1 or TRBD2 (6 bases each). V was pared by 10 bases and J by 4 bases, with 17 bases between. CDR3 size: 14 residues. For the CDR3, the DNA is TGTGCCACCAGGGGACGGGGGCCGTACAATGAGCAGTTCTTC. This sequence encodes CATRGRGPYNEQFF.